This T cell receptor beta chain comes out of a study of T cell changes during pregnancy in multiple sclerosis. This clone was detected once. Method: immunoSEQ multiplex PCR; TCRdb's copy keeps in-frame clones and lacks some. Of 69,000 or so clones listed, 85% to 95% are singletons. The ends lost 4 bases at V and 8 bases at J; junction bases unmatched: 10. The CDR3 extends over 14 amino acids. Germline V gene data show CDR1 as KGHSH and CDR2 as LQKENI. The chain links TRBV18 to TRBJ1-2, with 7 bases matching TRBD1. Sequenced here: peripheral blood, sampled before pregnancy. This TCR was recovered from a female donor with multiple sclerosis, enrolled in a pregnancy study. The CDR3 DNA is TGTGCCAGCTCACAACAGACAGGGTATGAGGGCTACACCTTC. Translating gives CASSQQTGYEGYTF.